This T cell receptor beta chain derives from a study of T cell responses to AZD1222 COVID-19 vaccine. Study findings and constraints: Seropositivity was recorded at baseline in only a handful of AZD1222 recipients. Breadth and depth of Spike-specific TCRs rose after two AZD1222 doses.

CDR1 and CDR2 (germline): MNHEY, SMNVEV (reference sequence). This CDR3 has 15 amino acids. V shed 3 bases and J shed 6 bases, with 18 bases lying between them. Here immunoSEQ multiplex PCR was the method, and the copy in TCRdb shows in-frame clones only, minus some. The sample consists of about 130,000 clones, more than 70% of them appearing once. A word on this clone: The antigen is undetermined.

This chain connects TRBV27 to TRBJ2-7; D might be TRBD1 or TRBD2, each matching 6 bases. The receptor's source is an adult in good health. The material sequenced was peripheral blood, taken on day 0 of AZD1222 vaccination. The CDR3 coding sequence is TGTGCCAGCAGTTTGTACCTTACAGGGCGGGGCGAGCAGTACTTC. As protein: CASSLYLTGRGEQYF.